This T cell receptor beta chain was found in a study of cytomegalovirus exposure and HLA in healthy donors. About the research overall: Earlier findings included 100 million to 130 million unique TCR beta sequences obtained from 150 million to 200 million T cells.

Study findings and constraints: TCR beta chains numbering more than 150 were designated cytomegalovirus-associated. A few CMV-associated chains proved CMV antigen-specific in vitro. CMV serostatus was the only recorded immune exposure for donors.

This clone has a handful of counts. Its matching antigen is unknown. Germline loops: CDR1 MNHNY, CDR2 SVGAGI (reference sequence). The CDR3 has 13 residues. The V end lost 7 bases, the J end lost 4 bases, and 14 bases lay between the germline ends. PCR amplification relied on 60 Vbeta primers (plus 13 Jbeta primers). Repertoires were generated with immunoSEQ multiplex PCR, while TCRdb's copy carries only in-frame clones and drops some. The profile shows about 73,000 clones, roughly four fifths of them singletons. The clonotype comes from a man aged 70 or older in good health and CMV-seronegative. This sequence joins TRBV6-6 and TRBJ2-7; the D gene is possibly TRBD1 (5 bases). The sample consisted of PBMCs. The CDR3 here is CASNQPTAYEQYF. The CDR3 bases are TGTGCCAGCAATCAGCCGACAGCATACGAGCAGTACTTC.